This T cell receptor (beta chain) is drawn from a study of read filtering for tumor transcriptome and immune sequencing (dated by TCRdb to the early 2020s). About the study as a whole: Of the patients in the cohort, around 18 were male and 14 to 15 were female, and their mean age was approximately 71 years, with a range of about 45 to 80. Under revised international staging, fewer than ten patients fell into R-ISS I, 15 or so into R-ISS II and 6 or 7 into R-ISS III. Whole-transcriptome libraries were prepared with the TruSeq RNA Access Library Prep Kit after DNase treatment. Per sample, about 4.05 to 10.27 million TCR-region mapped reads were obtained with IR-seq, compared with only about 80 to 1,400 with RNA-seq. The study compared TCR repertoires from targeted immune repertoire sequencing and bulk whole-transcriptome sequencing run on the same bone marrow samples. One of the main goals was to work out a read-filtering strategy for immune repertoire data, in particular whether clonotypes backed by only a single read should be removed.

The paper as a whole reports these results and caveats: Compared with RNA-seq, IR-seq captured clonotypes at much higher depth and more reliably, and a smaller IR-seq throughput was enough to identify most shared clonotypes. Single-read clonotypes made up roughly four fifths of clonotypes but 3.5% to 4.5% of total reads in IR-seq, and just under 75% of clonotypes and 44.6% of reads in RNA-seq. The sorted CD138-negative fraction was composed of a mixed bone marrow immune population rather than of purified T cells. Removing single-read clonotypes increased the correlation between IR-seq and RNA-seq shared clonotype proportions.

TCR libraries were built from roughly 370 ng RNA with the Immunoverse kit, using molecular barcoded adaptors covering alpha/delta and beta/gamma chains. TCR library preparation used the same RNA that was used for transcriptome sequencing. An Illumina HiSeq 4000 with 2 x 150 cycles was used to sequence the TCR libraries. The study's processing was this. MiXCR aligned TCR reads to human V, D, J and C references and assembled the aligned reads into CDR3 clonotypes, with quality filtering and error correction included. The tcR package in R was used to analyze clonotype counts and gene usage diversity. Raw mapping reads were checked after the RNA-seq reads had been mapped by STAR aligner version 2.5.3a onto the human GRCh37 genome. IR-seq fastq files were randomly downsampled with Seqtk 1.3 to test the effect of sequencing depth on detected clonotypes. TCRdb itself trimmed the public reads at Q25 with fastp, ran MiXCR and retained productive beta chains. Under each unique CDR3 protein, matching rows form one entry showing the most common genes and DNA. Here the V and J calls rest on TCRdb's processing, not on the authors' analysis. For this sample there are tens of thousands of distinct CDR3 sequences; under 20% appear just once. The ten most abundant clones make up over 12% of the sample.

From the cysteine through the phenylalanine, the CDR3 covers 12 amino acids. CDR3 DNA only is kept here, 36 bases in frame from base 1. The germline V gene sets CDR1 to MNHEY and CDR2 to SVGAGI. V and J lose 6 bases and 3 bases, and a span of 9 bases separates them. This clonotype was detected ten times or more. What antigen it recognizes has not been identified. The sample holds no much larger clone one base away, and base qualities are not on file. Each patient had bone marrow sampled at the time of active disease. Ficoll-Hypaque density gradient centrifugation was used to isolate bone marrow mononuclear cells. To remove myeloma plasma cells, the cells were labeled with CD138 magnetic microbeads on a MACS separator, and CD138-negative cells were then collected by negative selection. Purity of the isolated cells was checked by flow cytometry on an Attune NxT using CD138 antibodies. TRIzol reagent was used to extract total RNA, which was then quantified with a NanoDrop spectrophotometer. For each patient, paired RNA-seq and IR-seq were run on the CD138-negative bone marrow sample from that patient.

This receptor was taken from a donor aged 40 or older with multiple myeloma. The chain is assembled from TRBV6-5 and TRBJ2-7; the D gene cannot be named for sure. The sequenced material came from a population of CD138-negative cells sorted from bone marrow. The label giving this sample's cell subset or site can be read as: bone marrow mononuclear cells depleted of CD138+ plasma/myeloma cells by negative magnetic selection. This receptor has the CDR3 CASSNTVYEQYF. DNA sequence: TGTGCCAGCAGCAATACCGTCTACGAGCAGTACTTC.